These 29 T cell receptor beta chains share one sample of origin, sequenced in a study of cytomegalovirus exposure and HLA in healthy donors. The PCR had 60 Vbeta and 13 Jbeta primers. Here immunoSEQ multiplex PCR was the method, and the copy in TCRdb shows in-frame clones only, minus some. Of fewer than 90,000 clones in the sample, around 76% were seen once. What was sequenced was PBMCs. Receptors were obtained from a man aged 25-40 years in good health and CMV-seropositive.

J is TRBJ1-3 and V is TRBV5-1; 12 nucleotides align to TRBD1. Germline V gives CDR1 SGHRS, CDR2 YFSETQ. CDR3 length: 15 residues. V lost 4 bases, J lost 4 bases, and 3 bases stayed unmatched. The CDR3: CASSTGQGAGNTIYF. CDR3 coding DNA: TGCGCCAGCAGCACGGGACAGGGGGCCGGAAACACCATATATTTT.

V usage is TRBV28 and J usage is TRBJ1-1; 11 positions match TRBD1. Germline CDR1 is MDHEN and CDR2 is SYDVKM. V shed 3 bases, J shed 4 bases, and the junction held 7 bases outside the gene matches. The CDR3 covers 16 residues. The CDR3 region is CASSLLGQGAGTEAFF. CDR3 DNA sequence: TGTGCCAGCAGTTTGCTCGGACAGGGGGCGGGCACTGAAGCTTTCTTT.

V is TRBV2 and J is TRBJ2-5; TRBD2 is a possible D gene (5 bases). TRBJ2-7 explains the end of the DNA better; the J call may be wrong. The CDR3 loop spans 15 amino acids. Germline CDR1 SNHLY, CDR2 FYNNEI. The CDR3 loop is CASSEGLGVVFEQYF. The CDR3 DNA reads as TGTGCCAGCAGTGAAGGGTTGGGAGTAGTTTTCGAGCAGTACTTC.

The chain combines TRBV6-5 with TRBJ1-1; 9 nucleotides match TRBD1. V shed 4 bases and J 4 bases; nucleotides not matched to a gene: 7. CDR1 is MNHEY, CDR2 SVGAGI, per germline. The CDR3 covers 15 residues. The CDR3 here is CASSWQQDRGTEAFF. Here the CDR3 DNA reads TGTGCCAGCAGTTGGCAGCAGGACAGGGGCACTGAAGCTTTCTTT.

The rearrangement uses TRBV23-1 and TRBJ2-2, with D maybe TRBD1 (6 bases). TRBV23-1 is known as an ORF, though its function is uncertain. Deletions cut 5 bases from V and 0 bases from J, with 10 bases between. The CDR3 covers 15 residues. In DNA form, the CDR3 reads TGCGCCAGCAGTGAACAGGGCTCGAACACCGGGGAGCTGTTTTTT. Its translation: CASSEQGSNTGELFF.

This clone was seen more than once but under ten times. This chain links TRBV6-1 with TRBJ1-1; 9 positions match TRBD1. The CDR3 sequence is 15 residues long. Germline CDR1 MNHNS, CDR2 SASEGT. V lost 3 bases and J lost 5; bases outside the gene matches: 7. The CDR3 nucleotides are TGTGCCAGCAGTGATTGGGGGACAGGGAGAACTGAAGCTTTCTTT. Translation gives CASSDWGTGRTEAFF.

The chain uses TRBV4-2 and TRBJ2-7; possibly TRBD2 for D (6 bases). This CDR3 has 15 residues. Germline V gives CDR1 LGHNA, CDR2 YNFKEQ. The V and J ends lost 1 base and 4 bases respectively, with 14 bases between them. The CDR3 bases are TGTGCCAGCAGCCAAGCGGGGGATAGGAGGTACGAGCAGTACTTC. It specifies CASSQAGDRRYEQYF.

The J gene is TRBJ2-7, the V gene TRBV30; 8 positions match TRBD1. The J segment lost 1 base and the V segment lost 3 bases, leaving 5 bases of the junction unmatched. Germline values: CDR1 GTSNPN, CDR2 SVGIG (reference sequence). This CDR3 has 14 residues. The CDR3 region is CAWSPGQVSYEQYF. CDR3 nucleotide sequence: TGTGCCTGGAGCCCGGGACAGGTTTCCTACGAGCAGTACTTC.

A few counts support this clone. This chain links TRBV5-1 with TRBJ1-4; a weak D match, TRBD1 (6 bases). Germline V gene lookup returns CDR1 SGHRS and CDR2 YFSETQ. The CDR3 spans 15 residues. V lost 4 bases to trimming and J lost 6 bases, with 16 bases between them. The CDR3 sequence: CASSNPDRPDEKLFF. The CDR3 coding sequence is TGCGCCAGCAGCAACCCGGACAGACCTGATGAAAAACTGTTTTTT.

This clone was counted a single time. This chain links TRBV30 with TRBJ1-2, with a tentative D call TRBD1 (5 bases). The germline gives CDR1 GTSNPN, CDR2 SVGIG (reference sequence). V lost 5 bases to trimming and J lost 4 bases, with 14 bases between them. The CDR3 covers 13 residues. The CDR3 DNA follows: TGTGCCTGGGGCCGCCGGGACTCCTATGGCTACACCTTC. It encodes CAWGRRDSYGYTF.

V and J are TRBV6-1 and TRBJ1-4; maybe TRBD1 (5 bases). Trimming took off 0 bases at V and 4 bases at J, with 12 bases between the two ends. Germline-derived CDR1 and CDR2 are MNHNS and SASEGT. CDR3 size: 16 residues. CDR3 residues: CASSEAAGSGNEKLFF. CDR3 DNA sequence: TGTGCCAGCAGTGAAGCGGCAGGGTCTGGTAATGAAAAACTGTTTTTT.

The genes are TRBV4-1 and TRBJ2-5, with 12 nucleotides matching TRBD2. Germline-derived CDR1 and CDR2 are MGHRA and YSYEKL. The CDR3 covers 18 residues. Unmatched junction bases numbered 6, after V lost 0 bases and J lost 1 base. CDR3 amino acids: CASSQDRLAGGIQETQYF. The CDR3 coding sequence is TGCGCCAGCAGCCAAGATCGGCTAGCGGGGGGGATCCAAGAGACCCAGTACTTC.

This clone has only a few counts. Other DNA sequences in the same sample also yield this CDR3. The J gene is TRBJ1-2, the V gene TRBV4-1; no definite D call. Germline lookup yields CDR1 MGHRA and CDR2 YSYEKL. V lost 1 base to trimming and J lost 8 bases, with 8 bases between them. This CDR3 is 12 amino acids long. In nucleotides, the CDR3 is TGCGCCAGCAGCCAAGCAGCGGGGGGCTACACCTTC. As protein: CASSQAAGGYTF.

This clone was detected only a few times. The V gene is TRBV4-2, the J gene TRBJ1-2; D is possibly TRBD1 (6 bases). Trimming took 1 base from V and 4 from J, leaving 10 bases between them. The CDR3 is made up of 14 amino acids. The V gene's germline CDR1 is LGHNA and CDR2 YNFKEQ. The CDR3 DNA follows: TGTGCCAGCAGCCAAGCAGGGGCGAGCTATGGCTACACCTTC. Amino acid sequence: CASSQAGASYGYTF.

The chain carries TRBV4-3 and TRBJ1-3; possible D gene TRBD1, 6 bases. Germline CDR1 reads LGHNA; CDR2 reads YSLEER. V was pared by 2 bases and J by 2 bases, with 13 bases between. This CDR3 contains 16 residues. The CDR3 DNA reads as TGCGCCAGCAGCCAAAGGGGGGGGTCTACTGGAAACACCATATATTTT. Its translation is CASSQRGGSTGNTIYF.

The chain employs TRBV30 and TRBJ2-7; 10 bases map to TRBD1. CDR1 is GTSNPN and CDR2 is SVGIG in the germline V gene (reference sequence). Trimming cost V 3 bases and J 2 bases; bases outside gene matches: 4. The CDR3 has 14 residues. The DNA of the CDR3 is TGTGCCTGGAGCTCCGGGACAGGGGCCTACGAGCAGTACTTC. Amino acids: CAWSSGTGAYEQYF.

The chain has TRBV5-6 and TRBJ1-5; 9 positions agree with TRBD1. V was clipped by 4 bases and J by 1 base; unmatched bases: 6. From germline, CDR1 is SGHDT and CDR2 YYEEEE. The CDR3 has 16 amino acids. In DNA form, the CDR3 reads TGTGCCAGCAGCGCTTCACAGGGGGCGAGCAATCAGCCCCAGCATTTT. It yields the protein CASSASQGASNQPQHF. Full variable domain (rest looked up from reference TRBV5-6 and TRBJ1-5): DAGVTQSPTHLIKTRGQQVTLRCSPKSGHDTVSWYQQALGQGPQFIFQYYEEEERQRGNFPDRFSGHQFPNYSSELNVNALLLGDSALYLCASSASQGASNQPQHFGDGTRLSIL.

This clone was observed a few times. This rearrangement joins TRBV7-7 to TRBJ1-1; TRBD1 might be the D (5 bases). V was trimmed by 2 bases and J by 5 bases, leaving 9 bases between them. CDR3 length: 13 residues. Germline V gene lookup returns CDR1 SSHAT and CDR2 FNYEAQ (reference sequence). The CDR3 sequence is CASSLSGSTEAFF. The CDR3 DNA is TGTGCCAGCAGCTTATCAGGGTCGACTGAAGCTTTCTTT.

The chain uses TRBV11-2 and TRBJ1-4; 7 bases are shared with TRBD1. This CDR3 has 14 residues. Germline trimming cut 5 bases from V and 5 bases from J; bases unmatched to any gene: 5. CDR1 is SGHAT, CDR2 FQNNGV, per germline. The CDR3, as DNA: TGTGCCAGCAGCCGGGGACAGCTAAATGAAAAACTGTTTTTT. Amino acids: CASSRGQLNEKLFF.

V usage is TRBV6-1 and J usage is TRBJ1-1, with D unresolved. Trimming took 2 bases from V and 1 from J, leaving 5 bases between them. The CDR3 totals 13 residues. The germline CDR1 and CDR2 sequences are MNHNS and SASEGT. DNA of the CDR3: TGTGCCAGCAGTGAACGTCCGAACACTGAAGCTTTCTTT. This encodes CASSERPNTEAFF.

This sequence joins TRBV6-1 and TRBJ1-5, with 10 nucleotides matching TRBD1. V was clipped by 6 bases and J by 5 bases; unmatched bases: 4. CDR1 MNHNS and CDR2 SASEGT come from the germline V gene. The CDR3 extends over 14 amino acids. The CDR3: CASRRQGAHQPQHF. In nucleotides, the CDR3 is TGTGCCAGCAGAAGACAGGGGGCACATCAGCCCCAGCATTTT.

The chain links TRBV11-3 to TRBJ2-5, with 7 bases identical to TRBD2. Germline CDR1 and CDR2: SGHNT and YENEEA. Losses at the gene ends were 2 bases for V and 4 bases for J; bases not matched to a gene: 4. The CDR3 loop spans 14 amino acids. The CDR3 DNA sequence: TGTGCCAGCAGCTTAACTGGGGAGGGAGAGACCCAGTACTTC. Its translation is CASSLTGEGETQYF. Variable domain in full (rest from reference TRBV11-3 and TRBJ2-5): EAGVVQSPRYKIIEKKQPVAFWCNPISGHNTLYWYLQNLGQGPELLIRYENEEAVDDSQLPKDRFSAERLKGVDSTLKIQPAELGDSAVYLCASSLTGEGETQYFGPGTRLLVL.

The rearrangement links TRBV27 to TRBJ2-4, with 9 bases fitting TRBD1. The CDR3 length is 21 residues. Looked up from germline, CDR1 is MNHEY and CDR2 is SMNVEV (reference sequence). V lost 5 bases to trimming and J lost 0 bases; unmatched junction nucleotides: 20. CDR3 loop: CASSPTPGTGRYSLAKNIQYF. CDR3 nucleotide sequence: TGTGCCAGCAGTCCAACCCCCGGGACAGGGCGGTACAGTCTAGCCAAAAACATTCAGTACTTC.

This chain connects TRBV5-4 to TRBJ1-2, with D possibly matching TRBD1 (6 bases). The CDR3 is made up of 13 amino acids. Trimming left V 3 bases short and J 10 bases short, with 16 bases between. Germline assignment: CDR1 SGHNT and CDR2 YYREEE (reference sequence). CDR3 sequence: CASSYTGTVTYTF. The CDR3 DNA is TGTGCCAGCAGCTATACAGGGACGGTCACCTACACCTTC.

The chain uses TRBV9 and TRBJ1-1, with D possibly being TRBD1 (6 bases). CDR3 size: 15 residues. Trimming left V 3 bases short and J 1 base short, with 13 bases between. Germline values: CDR1 SGDLS, CDR2 YYNGEE. In DNA, the CDR3 is TGTGCCAGCAGCGCGGCGGGGGGGCCGAACACTGAAGCTTTCTTT. It specifies CASSAAGGPNTEAFF.

This clone was seen a handful of times. The chain links TRBV14 to TRBJ2-5, with D tentatively TRBD2 (6 bases). Germline CDR1 and CDR2: SGHDN and FVKESK. The V gene lost 6 bases and the J gene lost 0 bases, with 11 bases spanning the gap. This CDR3 is 14 amino acids long. CDR3 coding DNA: TGTGCCAGCAGGGGCCGGGACTACCAAGAGACCCAGTACTTC. It translates to CASRGRDYQETQYF. Variable domain in full (rest from reference TRBV14 and TRBJ2-5): EAGVTQFPSHSVIEKGQTVTLRCDPISGHDNLYWYRRVMGKEIKFLLHFVKESKQDESGMPNNRFLAERTGGTYSTLKVQPAELEDSGVYFCASRGRDYQETQYFGPGTRLLVL.

This sequence joins TRBV29-1 and TRBJ2-7; 7 nucleotides line up with TRBD1. Germline values: CDR1 SQVTM, CDR2 ANQGSEA. The CDR3 consists of 15 residues. Trimming cost V 0 bases and J 2 bases; bases outside gene matches: 7. The DNA of the CDR3 is TGCAGCGTTGAAGATCCCGACAGGGTCCCCTACGAGCAGTACTTC. This translates into CSVEDPDRVPYEQYF.

The V call is TRBV5-4, the J call TRBJ2-2, with 7 bases identical to TRBD1. This CDR3 has 14 residues. V was pared by 0 bases and J by 7 bases, with 3 bases of the junction left unmatched. The germline V gene has CDR1 SGHNT and CDR2 YYREEE (reference sequence). CDR3 in amino acids: CASSLGQGGGELFF. The CDR3 DNA reads TGTGCCAGCAGCTTGGGACAGGGTGGCGGGGAGCTGTTTTTT.

V and J are TRBV27 and TRBJ1-2, with TRBD1 identical over 8 bases. The V segment lost 3 bases and the J segment 8 bases; nucleotides outside the gene matches: 5. Germline CDR1 reads MNHEY; CDR2 reads SMNVEV (reference sequence). The CDR3 is made up of 13 amino acids. The CDR3 nucleotides read TGTGCCAGCAGTTTGACAGGGGCGGAGGGCTACACCTTC. Translating it yields CASSLTGAEGYTF.